Here is one T cell receptor beta chain with its context. Its antigen is as yet unknown. V was clipped by 2 bases and J by 3 bases, with 12 bases between them. The V gene's germline CDR1 is SGHRS and CDR2 YFSETQ. This CDR3 is 14 amino acids long. Researchers isolated CD4+ T cells once approximately eleven days of culture had elapsed. Each participant received a vaccine that was either BNT162b2 or mRNA-1273, given as two doses. This sample stems from a study of vaccination effects on CD4 cells after COVID-19. Study background: Following the second dose by a median of 72 days, the post-vaccine samples were obtained.

Clones were read by immunoSEQ multiplex PCR, and TCRdb kept only the in-frame ones, dropping some. Here the sample spans under 55,000 clones, 72% being singletons. General study findings and limits: Researchers reported few convalescent patients and no early post-infection timepoints in the study.

The sample was CD4+ T cells from PBMCs cultured without peptide, taken after COVID-19 vaccination. The source is a human donor who received a COVID-19 vaccine. The V call is TRBV5-1, the J call TRBJ2-7; D might be TRBD2 (5 bases). For the CDR3, the DNA is TGCGCCAGCAGCTTCGGACTCACGGACTACGAGCAGTACTTC. Translating gives CASSFGLTDYEQYF. Full variable domain (rest looked up from reference TRBV5-1 and TRBJ2-7): KAGVTQTPRYLIKTRGQQVTLSCSPISGHRSVSWYQQTPGQGLQFLFEYFSETQRNKGNFPGRFSGRQFSNSRSEMNVSTLELGDSALYLCASSFGLTDYEQYFGPGTRLTVT.